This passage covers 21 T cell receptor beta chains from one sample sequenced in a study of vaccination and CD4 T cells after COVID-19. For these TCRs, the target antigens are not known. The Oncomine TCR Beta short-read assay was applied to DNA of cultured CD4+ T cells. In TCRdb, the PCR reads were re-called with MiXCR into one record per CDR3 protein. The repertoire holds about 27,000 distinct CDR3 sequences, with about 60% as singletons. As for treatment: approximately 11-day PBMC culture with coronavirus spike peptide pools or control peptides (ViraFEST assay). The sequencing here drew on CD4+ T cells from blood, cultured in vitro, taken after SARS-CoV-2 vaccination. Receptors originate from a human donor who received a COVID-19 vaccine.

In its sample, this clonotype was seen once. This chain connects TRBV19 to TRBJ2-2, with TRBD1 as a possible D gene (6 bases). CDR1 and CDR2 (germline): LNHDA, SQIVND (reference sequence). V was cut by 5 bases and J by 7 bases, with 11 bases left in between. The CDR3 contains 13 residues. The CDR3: CASSPTGNGELFF. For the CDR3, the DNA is TGTGCCAGTAGTCCAACAGGGAACGGGGAGCTGTTTTTT.

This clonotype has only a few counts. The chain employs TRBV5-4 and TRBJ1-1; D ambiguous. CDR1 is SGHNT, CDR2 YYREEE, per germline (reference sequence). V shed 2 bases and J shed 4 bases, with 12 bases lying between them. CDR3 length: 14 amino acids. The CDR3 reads CASSFQGPFTEAFF. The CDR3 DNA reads TGTGCCAGCAGCTTCCAAGGACCCTTCACTGAAGCTTTCTTT.

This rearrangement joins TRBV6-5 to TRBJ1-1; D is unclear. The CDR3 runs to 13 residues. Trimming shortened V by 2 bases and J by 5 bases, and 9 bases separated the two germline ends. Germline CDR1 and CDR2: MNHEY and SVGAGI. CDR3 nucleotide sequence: TGTGCCAGCAGTTACGGCTTGGGGACTGAAGCTTTCTTT. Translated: CASSYGLGTEAFF.

The CDR3 nucleotides are TGCAGCGTTGGGGCGTTTGCAGGAACGAGTGCTAACTATGGCTACACCTTC. Translation gives CSVGAFAGTSANYGYTF. The chain uses TRBV29-1 and TRBJ1-2; D ambiguous. V was shortened by 4 bases and J by 0 bases, with 21 bases between the two germline ends. This CDR3 contains 17 residues. Germline CDR1 is SQVTM and CDR2 is ANQGSEA.

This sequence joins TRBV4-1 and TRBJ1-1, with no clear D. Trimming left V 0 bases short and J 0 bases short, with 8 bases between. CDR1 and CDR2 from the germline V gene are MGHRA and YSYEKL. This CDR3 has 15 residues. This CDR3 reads CASSQEQTLNTEAFF. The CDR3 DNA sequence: TGCGCCAGCAGCCAAGAGCAGACATTGAACACTGAAGCTTTCTTT.

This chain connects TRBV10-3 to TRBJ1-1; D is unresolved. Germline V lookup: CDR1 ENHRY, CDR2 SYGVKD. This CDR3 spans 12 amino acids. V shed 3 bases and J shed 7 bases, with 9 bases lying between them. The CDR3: CAISELGNEAFF. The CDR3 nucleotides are TGTGCCATCAGTGAATTAGGAAATGAAGCTTTCTTT.

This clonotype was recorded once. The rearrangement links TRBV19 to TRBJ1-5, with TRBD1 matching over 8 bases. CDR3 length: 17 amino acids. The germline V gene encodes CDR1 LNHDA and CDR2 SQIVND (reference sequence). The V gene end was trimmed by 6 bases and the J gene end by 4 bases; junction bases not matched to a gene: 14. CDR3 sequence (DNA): TGTGCCAGTAGAACAACCAGGGGGCCTTATGGGAATCAGCCCCAGCATTTT. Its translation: CASRTTRGPYGNQPQHF.

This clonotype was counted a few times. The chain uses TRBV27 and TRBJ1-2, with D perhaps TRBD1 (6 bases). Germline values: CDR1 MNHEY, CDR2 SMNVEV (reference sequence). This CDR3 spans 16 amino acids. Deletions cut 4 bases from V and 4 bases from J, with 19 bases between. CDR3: CASSSMRRGFSYGYTF. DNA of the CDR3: TGTGCCAGCAGTTCAATGCGAAGGGGGTTCAGCTATGGCTACACCTTC.

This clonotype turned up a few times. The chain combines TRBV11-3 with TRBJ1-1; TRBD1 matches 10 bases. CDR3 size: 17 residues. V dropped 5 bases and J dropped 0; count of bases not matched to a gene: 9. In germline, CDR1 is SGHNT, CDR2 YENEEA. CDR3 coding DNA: TGTGCCAGCAGCACTAGACAGGGGGCGTACATGAACACTGAAGCTTTCTTT. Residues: CASSTRQGAYMNTEAFF.

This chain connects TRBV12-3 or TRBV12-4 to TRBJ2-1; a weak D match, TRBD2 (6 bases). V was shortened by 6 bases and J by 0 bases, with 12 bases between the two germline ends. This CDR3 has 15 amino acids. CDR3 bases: TGTGCCAGCAGCCGGGACTCCAGCTCCTACAATGAGCAGTTCTTC. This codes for CASSRDSSSYNEQFF.

The CDR3 here is CASSYSGTKAYEQYF. As DNA, the CDR3 is TGTGCCAGCAGCTACTCCGGGACAAAGGCCTACGAGCAGTACTTC. The rearrangement uses TRBV12-3 or TRBV12-4 and TRBJ2-7; possibly TRBD1 for D (6 bases). CDR3 size: 15 residues. With 6 bases removed from V and 2 bases from J, the gap between germline ends came to 17 bases.

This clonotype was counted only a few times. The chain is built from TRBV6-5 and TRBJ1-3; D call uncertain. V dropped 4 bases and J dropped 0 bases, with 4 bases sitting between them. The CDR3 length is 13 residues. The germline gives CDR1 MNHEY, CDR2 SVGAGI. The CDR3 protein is CASSSPSGNTIYF. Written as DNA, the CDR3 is TGTGCCAGCAGTTCCCCCTCTGGAAACACCATATATTTT.

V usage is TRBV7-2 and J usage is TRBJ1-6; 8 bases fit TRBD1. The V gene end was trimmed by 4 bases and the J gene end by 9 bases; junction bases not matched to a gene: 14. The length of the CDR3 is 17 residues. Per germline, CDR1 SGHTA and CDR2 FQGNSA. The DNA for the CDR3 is TGTGCCAGCAGCTCGTCCCTCGCAGGACAGGGTTCTTCACCCCTCCACTTT. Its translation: CASSSSLAGQGSSPLHF.

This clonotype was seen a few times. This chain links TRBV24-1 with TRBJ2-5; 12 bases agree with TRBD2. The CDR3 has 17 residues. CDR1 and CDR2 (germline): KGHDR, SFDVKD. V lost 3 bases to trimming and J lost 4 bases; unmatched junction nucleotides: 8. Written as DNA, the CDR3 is TGTGCCACCAGTGATGCTCTAGCGGGGGGGACGGGAGAGACCCAGTACTTC. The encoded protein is CATSDALAGGTGETQYF.

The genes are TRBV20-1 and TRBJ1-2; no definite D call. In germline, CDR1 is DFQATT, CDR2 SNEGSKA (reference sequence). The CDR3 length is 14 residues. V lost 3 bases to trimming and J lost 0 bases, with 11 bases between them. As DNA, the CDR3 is TGCAGTGCTAGCGGCCTCTCTACTAACTATGGCTACACCTTC. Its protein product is CSASGLSTNYGYTF.

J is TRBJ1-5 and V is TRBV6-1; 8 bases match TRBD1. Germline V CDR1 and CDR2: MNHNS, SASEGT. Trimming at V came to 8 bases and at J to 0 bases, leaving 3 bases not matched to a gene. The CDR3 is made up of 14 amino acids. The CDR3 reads CASGDRYSNQPQHF. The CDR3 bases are TGTGCCAGCGGGGACAGGTATAGCAATCAGCCCCAGCATTTT.

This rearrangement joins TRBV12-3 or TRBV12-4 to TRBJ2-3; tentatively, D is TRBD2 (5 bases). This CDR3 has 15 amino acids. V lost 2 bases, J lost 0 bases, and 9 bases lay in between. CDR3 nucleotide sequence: TGTGCCAGCAGTTTACTCGGACTGAGCACAGATACGCAGTATTTT. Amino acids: CASSLLGLSTDTQYF.

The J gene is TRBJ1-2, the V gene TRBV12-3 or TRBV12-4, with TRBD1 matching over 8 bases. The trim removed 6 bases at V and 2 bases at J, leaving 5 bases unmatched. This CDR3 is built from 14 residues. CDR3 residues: CASRRQGKNYGYTF. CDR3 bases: TGTGCCAGCAGGCGACAGGGGAAGAACTATGGCTACACCTTC.

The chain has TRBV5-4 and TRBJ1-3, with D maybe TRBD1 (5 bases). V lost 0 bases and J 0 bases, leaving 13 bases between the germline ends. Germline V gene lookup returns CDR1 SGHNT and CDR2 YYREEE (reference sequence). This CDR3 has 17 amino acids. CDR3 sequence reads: CASSLGGSNPSGNTIYF. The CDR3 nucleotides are TGTGCCAGCAGCTTGGGGGGGAGCAACCCCTCTGGAAACACCATATATTTT.

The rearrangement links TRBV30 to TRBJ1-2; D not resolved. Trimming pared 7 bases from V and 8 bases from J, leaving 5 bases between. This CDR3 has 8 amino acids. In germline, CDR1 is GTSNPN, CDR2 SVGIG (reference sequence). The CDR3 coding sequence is TGTGCCTTGAAAGGCTACACCTTC. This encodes CALKGYTF.

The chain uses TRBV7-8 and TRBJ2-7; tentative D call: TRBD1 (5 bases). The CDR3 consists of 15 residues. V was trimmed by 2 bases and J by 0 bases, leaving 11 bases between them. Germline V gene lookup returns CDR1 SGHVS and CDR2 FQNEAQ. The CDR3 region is CASSLKVQVSYEQYF. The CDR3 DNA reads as TGTGCCAGCAGCTTAAAAGTACAGGTCTCCTACGAGCAGTACTTC.